These 12 T cell receptor beta chains share one sample of origin, sequenced in a study of beta chain features in type 1 diabetes. Points from the study as a whole: Significant though moderate, a shortening of TCRB CDR3s appeared in all four CD4+ subsets of Type 1 diabetes patients.

Their antigens are not known. TCRB transcripts that were expressed got sequenced, as all of the isolated RNA had been reverse transcribed. Here immunoSEQ multiplex PCR was the method, and the copy in TCRdb shows in-frame clones only, minus some. The data show around 690,000 clones, approximately 13% seen once. Sequenced: naive CD4+ T cells from blood. All receptors come from a young man with type 1 diabetes.

V gene TRBV28 combines with J gene TRBJ1-2; D unclear. Per the germline V gene, CDR1 is MDHEN and CDR2 is SYDVKM. Trimming removed 6 bases at V and 8 bases at J, with 22 bases between. This CDR3 region has 15 residues. CDR3 protein: CASRVHSGSAIGYTF. The CDR3 DNA follows: TGTGCCAGCAGAGTCCACTCCGGATCAGCGATCGGCTACACCTTC.

The chain combines TRBV4-3 with TRBJ2-4; possible D gene TRBD1, 6 bases. The CDR3 is 17 residues long. Trimming removed 0 bases from V and 0 bases from J, with 12 bases in between. CDR1 and CDR2 (germline): LGHNA, YSLEER. CDR3 sequence: CASSQDIQGRAKNIQYF. For the CDR3, the DNA is TGCGCCAGCAGCCAAGATATACAGGGTAGAGCCAAAAACATTCAGTACTTC.

The chain has TRBV6-6 and TRBJ2-7; D call uncertain. CDR1 is MNHNY and CDR2 is SVGAGI in the germline V gene (reference sequence). This CDR3 comprises 14 residues. V was cut by 2 bases and J by 5 bases, with 13 bases left in between. The CDR3 loop reads CASSYARSINEQYF. CDR3 in DNA: TGTGCCAGCAGTTACGCGAGGTCCATAAACGAGCAGTACTTC.

This clone was seen more than once but under ten times. The V and J genes are TRBV7-8 and TRBJ2-2; 9 nucleotides align to TRBD2. V lost 4 bases and J lost 4; bases outside the gene matches: 7. This CDR3 contains 16 residues. In germline, CDR1 is SGHVS, CDR2 FQNEAQ. CDR3 DNA sequence: TGTGCCAGCAGCTCAGTGGCGACTAGCGGCACCGGGGAGCTGTTTTTT. Translated: CASSSVATSGTGELFF.

V usage is TRBV4-3 and J usage is TRBJ1-1; D uncertain. With 0 bases removed from V and 2 bases from J, the gap between germline ends came to 10 bases. The CDR3 totals 15 residues. The germline CDR1 and CDR2 sequences are LGHNA and YSLEER. CDR3 DNA sequence: TGCGCCAGCAGCCAAGAGCCCGGGATCAACACTGAAGCTTTCTTT. This codes for CASSQEPGINTEAFF.

This clone was seen only a few times. This sequence joins TRBV9 and TRBJ2-5; either TRBD1 or TRBD2 may supply D (5 bases each). Trimming shortened V by 0 bases and J by 5 bases, and 14 bases separated the two germline ends. The CDR3 consists of 15 residues. Germline loops: CDR1 SGDLS, CDR2 YYNGEE. DNA of the CDR3: TGTGCCAGCAGCGTAGCGGGGTCTAGGGACGAGACCCAGTACTTC. Its translation: CASSVAGSRDETQYF.

V and J are TRBV7-2 and TRBJ2-1; TRBD1 aligns across 11 bases. There are 16 residues in the CDR3. The V and J ends lost 10 bases and 7 bases, in that order; junction bases with no gene match: 15. Per germline, CDR1 SGHTA and CDR2 FQGNSA. CDR3 nucleotide sequence: TGTGCCACCTCCCAGCTCGGGACAGGGGGAGGAAATGAGCAGTTCTTC. It is translated as CATSQLGTGGGNEQFF.

This clone has a handful of counts. V gene TRBV21-1 combines with J gene TRBJ1-6. TRBV21-1 is marked as a pseudogene. The CDR3 has 17 amino acids. CDR3 nucleotide sequence: TGTGCCAGCAGCCCTCGGGTTGGTACCTGGGATAATTCACCCCTCCACTTT. Translated, it gives CASSPRVGTWDNSPLHF.

This clone was counted a few times. This chain connects TRBV9 to TRBJ1-2; 7 bases line up with TRBD1. The CDR3 sequence is 15 residues long. Per germline, CDR1 SGDLS and CDR2 YYNGEE. Losses at the gene ends were 0 bases for V and 1 base for J; bases not matched to a gene: 3. The CDR3 DNA reads as TGTGCCAGCAGCGTAGGGCAGGGGGATAACTATGGCTACACCTTC. Protein product: CASSVGQGDNYGYTF. The complete variable domain, with remaining parts taken from reference TRBV9 and TRBJ1-2, reads DSGVTQTPKHLITATGQRVTLRCSPRSGDLSVYWYQQSLDQGLQFLIQYYNGEERAKGNILERFSAQQFPDLHSELNLSSLELGDSALYFCASSVGQGDNYGYTFGSGTRLTVV.

This clone has a handful of counts. V gene TRBV21-1 combines with J gene TRBJ1-6; no DNA check was done on the table's D call, TRBD1. TRBV21-1 is tagged as a pseudogene. This CDR3 is built from 19 residues. For the CDR3, the DNA is TGTGCCAGCAGCAAAGCGCTTTCGGGACAGAAGGGCCTTTTTTCACCCCTCCACTTT. It encodes CASSKALSGQKGLFSPLHF.

V gene TRBV9 combines with J gene TRBJ2-7, with 8 positions matching TRBD2. V was pared by 4 bases and J by 1 base, with 10 bases of the junction left unmatched. Germline CDR1 SGDLS, CDR2 YYNGEE. This CDR3 has 16 amino acids. Here the CDR3 reads CASSPSGGLRSYEQYF. The CDR3 DNA follows: TGTGCCAGCAGCCCGTCGGGGGGGCTACGGTCCTACGAGCAGTACTTC.

The genes are TRBV2 and TRBJ1-3; tentatively, D is TRBD1 (5 bases). Trimming pared 4 bases from V and 2 bases from J, leaving 21 bases between. Germline loops: CDR1 SNHLY, CDR2 FYNNEI. The CDR3 length is 18 residues. CDR3 in amino acids: CASSVVGTKSPTGNTIYF. The DNA for the CDR3 is TGTGCCAGCAGTGTCGTCGGGACCAAAAGTCCCACTGGAAACACCATATATTTT. Based on the CDR3 plus reference TRBV2 and TRBJ1-3, the full variable domain is EPEVTQTPSHQVTQMGQEVILRCVPISNHLYFYWYRQILGQKVEFLVSFYNNEISEKSEIFDDQFSVERPDGSNFTLKIRSTKLEDSAMYFCASSVVGTKSPTGNTIYFGEGSWLTVV.